This T cell receptor beta chain was documented in a study of shared clonotypes between healthy human individuals. Sequencing used immunoSEQ multiplex PCR; TCRdb keeps in-frame clones, though not all of them. Among around 2.5 million clones listed, roughly 93% were seen once. V was clipped by 1 base and J by 3 bases, with 7 bases between them. Germline assignment: CDR1 LNHNV and CDR2 YYDKDF (reference sequence). CDR3 length: 14 amino acids. This clone was counted a single time. The receptor was derived from a man aged 18-30 years in good health. Some clones in this sample may be carry-over from other donors' samples. The chain has TRBV15 and TRBJ2-1; maybe TRBD2 (5 bases). The source material was naive CD4+ T cells from PBMCs. As for subset: CD45RA+ positively selected. CDR3 sequence reads: CATSRGTVYNEQFF. In DNA form, the CDR3 reads TGTGCCACCAGCAGAGGGACTGTCTACAATGAGCAGTTCTTC.